The 27 T cell receptor beta chains presented below share a single source sample, sequenced in a study of Graves' ophthalmopathy and Graves' hyperthyroidism. Using RNA transcripts, the TCR beta CDR3 regions were amplified. Second-round multiplex PCR came after a first-round RT-PCR that employed HTBI primers. TCRdb re-called the multiplex PCR reads with MiXCR, one entry per CDR3 protein. The profile shows about 600,000 distinct CDR3 sequences, less than 45% of them singletons. The specimen sequenced was peripheral blood or thyroid tissue (not recorded which). The receptors derive from an adult man with Graves' hyperthyroidism.

This clonotype was detected only once. The chain carries TRBV7-9 and TRBJ1-4; D is unclear. V was clipped by 5 bases and J by 7 bases, with 14 bases between them. The CDR3 totals 14 residues. From germline, CDR1 is SEHNR and CDR2 FQNEAQ (reference sequence). The CDR3 protein is CASSQEGRREKLFF. The CDR3 DNA follows: TGTGCCAGCAGCCAGGAGGGTCGTCGTGAAAAACTGTTTTTT. The full variable domain, its missing parts supplied by reference TRBV7-9 and TRBJ1-4, is DTGVSQNPRHKITKRGQNVTFRCDPISEHNRLYWYRQTLGQGPEFLTYFQNEAQLEKSRLLSDRFSAERPKGSFSTLEIQRTEQGDSAMYLCASSQEGRREKLFFGSGTQLSVL.

This clonotype was detected many times. V usage is TRBV20-1 and J usage is TRBJ1-2; a weak D match, TRBD1 (6 bases). V was shortened by 6 bases and J by 11 bases, with 25 bases between the two germline ends. Germline loops: CDR1 DFQATT, CDR2 SNEGSKA (reference sequence). The CDR3 extends over 14 amino acids. DNA of the CDR3: TGCAGTGCGGACATTAGACAGGCCACCGTTGGGTACACCTTC. Translated: CSADIRQATVGYTF.

Turning to this clonotype: Without the conserved terminal phenylalanine or tryptophan, this CDR3 likely stems from a read error. No DNA is shown, since the ends of the CDR3 on it are uncertain; the CDR3 is the one TCRdb lists. V is TRBV7-8 and J is TRBJ2-7; the table gives TRBD2 as D, unverified against the DNA. CDR1 is SGHVS and CDR2 is FQNEAQ in the germline V gene. The CDR3 spans 9 amino acids, including both terminal residues. The CDR3 sequence: CTSSFRLAG.

The gene calls are TRBV2 and TRBJ1-3; D is unresolved. Germline V lookup: CDR1 SNHLY, CDR2 FYNNEI. V gave up 3 bases and J gave up 0 bases, with 12 bases separating them. The CDR3 runs 16 residues. The CDR3, as DNA: TGTGCCAGCAGTGAGAATCCGGCCGACTCTGGAAACACCATATATTTT. It specifies CASSENPADSGNTIYF.

The sample holds one count of this clonotype. The genes are TRBV10-3 and TRBJ1-1, with 12 bases lining up with TRBD1. Germline CDR1 and CDR2: ENHRY and SYGVKD. The CDR3 sequence is 13 residues long. With V trimmed by 6 bases and J by 11 bases, 7 bases remained unmatched. CDR3 bases: TGTGCCATCAGGGGGGACAGGGGGCTTGTGGCTTTCTTT. It specifies CAIRGDRGLVAFF.

This clonotype was seen a few times. CDR3 sequence (DNA): TGTGCCAGCAGTCCCCCGATAAGCACAGATACGCAGTATTTT. This sequence encodes CASSPPISTDTQYF. J is TRBJ2-3 and V is TRBV2; D is unresolved. Germline V lookup: CDR1 SNHLY, CDR2 FYNNEI. V was pared by 5 bases and J by 0 bases, with 9 bases between. The CDR3 is made up of 14 amino acids.

V and J are TRBV20-1 and TRBJ2-7; weak D call: TRBD1 (6 bases). The V gene's germline CDR1 is DFQATT and CDR2 SNEGSKA (reference sequence). The CDR3 has 15 residues. The V end lost 1 base, the J end lost 7 bases, and 20 bases lay between the germline ends. The CDR3 spells CSARGGPGGTGEQYF. The CDR3 DNA is TGCAGTGCTAGAGGGGGGCCTGGGGGCACCGGGGAGCAGTACTTC.

The chain joins TRBV2 to TRBJ2-5; 7 positions agree with TRBD1. This CDR3 is built from 15 residues. After removal of 1 base from V and 4 bases from J, the junction contained 6 bases not matched to a gene. Germline loops: CDR1 SNHLY, CDR2 FYNNEI. CDR3 DNA: TGTGCCAGCAGTGAAGAAGGGGGCGAGGGAGAGACCCAGTACTTC. This codes for CASSEEGGEGETQYF. Variable domain in full (rest from reference TRBV2 and TRBJ2-5): EPEVTQTPSHQVTQMGQEVILRCVPISNHLYFYWYRQILGQKVEFLVSFYNNEISEKSEIFDDQFSVERPDGSNFTLKIRSTKLEDSAMYFCASSEEGGEGETQYFGPGTRLLVL.

About this clonotype: A much more abundant neighbour one base away suggests this may be a read error. This rearrangement joins TRBV10-3 to TRBJ2-7; TRBD2 matches 7 bases. The CDR3 loop spans 15 amino acids. Germline CDR1 ENHRY, CDR2 SYGVKD. V shed 10 bases, J shed 7 bases, and the junction held 19 bases outside the gene matches. This CDR3 reads CASSATRTRSWEQYF. CDR3 in DNA: TGTGCCAGCTCCGCGACCAGGACTAGATCTTGGGAGCAGTACTTC.

This clonotype was seen ten or more times. J is TRBJ2-1 and V is TRBV6-1; possible D gene TRBD1, 5 bases. CDR1 MNHNS and CDR2 SASEGT come from the germline V gene. The CDR3 is 13 residues long. V was clipped by 3 bases and J by 9 bases, with 12 bases between them. The CDR3: CASSESKGFEQFF. CDR3 in DNA: TGTGCCAGCAGTGAGTCTAAGGGGTTTGAGCAGTTCTTC.

This clonotype appeared many times. This chain joins TRBV19 and TRBJ1-2, with D perhaps matching TRBD1 (5 bases). Looked up from germline, CDR1 is LNHDA and CDR2 is SQIVND (reference sequence). V was trimmed by 9 bases and J by 7 bases, leaving 21 bases between them. The CDR3 is 14 amino acids. In DNA, the CDR3 is TGTGCCAGCATCGGACTAGTAGGGGTCGGTGGCTACACCTTC. This codes for CASIGLVGVGGYTF.

V gene TRBV7-9 combines with J gene TRBJ1-4, with 7 bases lining up with TRBD1. This CDR3 is built from 16 residues. The junction had 12 bases not matched to a gene; V was cut back by 5 bases and J by 6 bases. Per germline, CDR1 SEHNR and CDR2 FQNEAQ (reference sequence). As DNA, the CDR3 is TGTGCCAGCAGCGCCTTAGAGCGGGACAGCTATGAAAAACTGTTTTTT. This gives the protein CASSALERDSYEKLFF.

This clonotype was detected many times. V gene TRBV24-1 combines with J gene TRBJ2-3; weak D call: TRBD2 (5 bases). The V gene's germline CDR1 is KGHDR and CDR2 SFDVKD. The CDR3 totals 14 residues. Deletions cut 0 bases from V and 2 bases from J, with 5 bases between. CDR3 sequence (DNA): TGTGCCACCAGTGATTTGCGGGACACAGATACGCAGTATTTT. Translation: CATSDLRDTDTQYF.

This rearrangement joins TRBV6-1 to TRBJ2-7, with 8 bases that match TRBD1. This CDR3 region has 12 residues. V lost 11 bases, J lost 4 bases, and 7 bases stayed unmatched. CDR1 MNHNS and CDR2 SASEGT come from the germline V gene. CDR3 loop: CAGGTGKYEQYF. In nucleotides, the CDR3 is TGTGCCGGCGGGACAGGCAAATACGAGCAGTACTTC.

The V gene is TRBV7-2, the J gene TRBJ2-2; D remains ambiguous. The CDR3 length is 14 residues. V shed 5 bases and J shed 5 bases, with 12 bases lying between them. Looked up from germline, CDR1 is SGHTA and CDR2 is FQGNSA. This CDR3 reads CASSRESGTGELFF. As DNA, the CDR3 is TGTGCCAGCAGCCGAGAGTCCGGGACCGGGGAGCTGTTTTTT. The full variable domain, rest sourced from reference TRBV7-2 and TRBJ2-2, is GAGVSQSPSNKVTEKGKDVELRCDPISGHTALYWYRQSLGQGLEFLIYFQGNSAPDKSGLPSDRFSAERTGGSVSTLTIQRTQQEDSAVYLCASSRESGTGELFFGEGSRLTVL.

This clonotype was detected only once. This chain links TRBV12-3 or TRBV12-4 with TRBJ2-3; 8 bases map to TRBD1. V shed 6 bases and J 1 base; nucleotides not matched to a gene: 0. The CDR3 consists of 13 residues. The CDR3 DNA reads as TGTGCCAGCAGACAGGGGGGCACAGATACGCAGTATTTT. Amino acid sequence: CASRQGGTDTQYF.

CDR3 residues: CATLGHSSGNTIYF. The DNA for the CDR3 is TGTGCCACCCTGGGACACAGCTCTGGAAACACCATATATTTT. V usage is TRBV7-9 and J usage is TRBJ1-3, with D maybe TRBD1 (6 bases). Between the trimmed V and J ends, which lost 10 bases and 0 bases, there was a span of 13 bases. Germline V gene sequence: CDR1 SEHNR, CDR2 FQNEAQ (reference sequence). There are 14 residues in the CDR3.

The CDR3 nucleotides are TGTGCCACCAGTGATCCGTTAACAGGGGGAGATGGCTACACCTTC. This sequence encodes CATSDPLTGGDGYTF. This sequence joins TRBV24-1 and TRBJ1-2, with 8 positions matching TRBD1. The V gene end was trimmed by 3 bases and the J gene end by 6 bases; junction bases not matched to a gene: 8. CDR1 is KGHDR and CDR2 is SFDVKD in the germline V gene. CDR3 length: 15 amino acids.

This chain uses TRBV6-5 with TRBJ1-5; D unresolved. Trimming took off 2 bases at V and 9 bases at J, with 17 bases between the two ends. CDR1 is MNHEY and CDR2 is SVGAGI in the germline V gene. The CDR3 covers 15 residues. The CDR3 DNA reads as TGTGCCAGCAGTTACGAGAGGGCCCCGGGTACGCCCCAGCATTTT. Its translation: CASSYERAPGTPQHF.

This clonotype was counted at least ten times. CDR3 amino acids: CASSLLDTGYTF. CDR3 DNA: TGCGCCAGCAGCTTGTTAGATACGGGCTACACCTTC. The V and J genes are TRBV5-1 and TRBJ1-2; no clear D. V shed 1 base and J shed 8 bases, with 9 bases lying between them. CDR1 SGHRS and CDR2 YFSETQ come from the germline V gene. The CDR3 loop spans 12 amino acids.

The gene calls are TRBV2 and TRBJ2-2; 10 nucleotides agree with TRBD2. The CDR3 extends over 16 amino acids. Trimming removed 6 bases from V and 2 bases from J; junction bases left unmatched: 6. Germline V gives CDR1 SNHLY, CDR2 FYNNEI. The CDR3 bases are TGTGCCAGCAGAGAGTCTAGCGGGGGTAACACCGGGGAGCTGTTTTTT. Its translation: CASRESSGGNTGELFF.

Regarding this clonotype: Just one base apart from a much larger clone, this may be a read error. The conserved phenylalanine or tryptophan normally closing the CDR3 is absent here, so this likely arose from a read error. V gene TRBV7-9 combines with J gene TRBJ1-1; D uncertain. Between the trimmed V and J ends, which lost 3 bases and 5 bases, there was a span of 16 bases. The V gene's germline CDR1 is SEHNR and CDR2 FQNEAQ (reference sequence). The CDR3 spans 15 residues. This chain's CDR3 is CASSLDGWGVTEAFL. Written as DNA, the CDR3 is TGTGCCAGCAGCTTGGATGGATGGGGAGTGACTGAAGCTTTCCTT.

The V and J genes are TRBV4-1 and TRBJ1-1; unclear D gene. The CDR3 runs to 16 residues. Between the trimmed V and J ends, which lost 0 bases and 2 bases, there was a span of 13 bases. CDR1 is MGHRA, CDR2 YSYEKL, per germline. The CDR3 nucleotides are TGCGCCAGCAGCCAAGAAGGAACGGTTGGAAACACTGAAGCTTTCTTT. Protein: CASSQEGTVGNTEAFF.

Here the CDR3 reads CSVETAAPTDNNEQFF. The CDR3 DNA reads as TGCAGCGTTGAAACGGCGGCACCGACAGACAACAATGAGCAGTTCTTC. The chain combines TRBV29-1 with TRBJ2-1; D is possibly TRBD1 (5 bases). In germline, CDR1 is SQVTM, CDR2 ANQGSEA. Trimming removed 2 bases from V and 5 bases from J, with 19 bases in between. The CDR3 consists of 16 residues.

This clonotype was seen many times. This chain joins TRBV7-9 and TRBJ2-5; tentative D call: TRBD2 (5 bases). V was cut by 3 bases and J by 1 base, with 9 bases left in between. The germline gives CDR1 SEHNR, CDR2 FQNEAQ (reference sequence). This CDR3 region has 14 residues. The CDR3 nucleotides read TGTGCCAGCAGCTTGATGGGGAGCCAAGAGACCCAGTACTTC. Its translation: CASSLMGSQETQYF.

CDR3 residues: CATSRDRGTGQVTEAFF. The CDR3 bases are TGTGCCACCAGCAGAGATAGGGGGACAGGGCAGGTCACTGAAGCTTTCTTT. V and J are TRBV15 and TRBJ1-1; 9 nucleotides line up with TRBD1. The CDR3 runs 17 residues. Unmatched junction bases numbered 9, after V lost 0 bases and J lost 4 bases. The germline V gene encodes CDR1 LNHNV and CDR2 YYDKDF (reference sequence).

The V call is TRBV15, the J call TRBJ2-5; TRBD1 aligns across 9 bases. The CDR3 runs to 14 residues. With 3 bases clipped from V and 4 bases from J, the junction kept 3 bases outside the gene matches. In germline, CDR1 is LNHNV, CDR2 YYDKDF (reference sequence). The CDR3 here is CATSSQGQGETQYF. The CDR3 DNA reads TGTGCCACCAGCAGCCAGGGACAGGGAGAGACCCAGTACTTC. The entire variable domain, with the rest obtained from reference TRBV15 and TRBJ2-5, is as follows: DAMVIQNPRYQVTQFGKPVTLSCSQTLNHNVMYWYQQKSSQAPKLLFHYYDKDFNNEADTPDNFQSRRPNTSFCFLDIRSPGLGDTAMYLCATSSQGQGETQYFGPGTRLLVL.